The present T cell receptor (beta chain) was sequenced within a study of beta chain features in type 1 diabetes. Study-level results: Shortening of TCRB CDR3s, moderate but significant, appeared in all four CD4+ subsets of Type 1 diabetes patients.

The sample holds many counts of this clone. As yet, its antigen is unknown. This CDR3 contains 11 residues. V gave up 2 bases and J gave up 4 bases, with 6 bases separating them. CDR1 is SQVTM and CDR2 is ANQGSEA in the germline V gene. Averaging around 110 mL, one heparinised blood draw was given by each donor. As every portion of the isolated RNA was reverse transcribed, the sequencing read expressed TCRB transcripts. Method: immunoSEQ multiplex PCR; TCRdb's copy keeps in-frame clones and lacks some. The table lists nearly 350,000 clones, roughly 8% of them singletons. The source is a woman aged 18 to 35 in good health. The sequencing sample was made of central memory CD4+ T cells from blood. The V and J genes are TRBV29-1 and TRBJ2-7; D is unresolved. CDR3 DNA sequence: TGCAGCGTTGAAATGGTTTACGAGCAGTACTTC. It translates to CSVEMVYEQYF.